What follows are 16 T cell receptor beta chains derived from one specimen sequenced in a study of cytomegalovirus exposure and HLA in healthy donors. TCRdb's copy holds only in-frame clones and misses some; the assay was immunoSEQ multiplex PCR. This table has roughly 150,000 clones, less than 90% appearing once. The sequencing input was PBMCs. All receptors derive from a woman aged 25 to 39 in good health and CMV-seronegative.

This clone came up a few times. The chain employs TRBV27 and TRBJ1-2; D is possibly TRBD1 (6 bases). The CDR3 extends over 15 amino acids. The V end was cut by 4 bases, the J end by 4 bases, with 16 bases between. The V gene's germline CDR1 is MNHEY and CDR2 SMNVEV (reference sequence). The CDR3 protein is CASSSLGGRIYGYTF. DNA for the CDR3: TGTGCCAGCAGTTCCCTTGGGGGGCGTATCTATGGCTACACCTTC.

The genes are TRBV25-1 and TRBJ1-3; the D is unclear. Germline V gene sequence: CDR1 MGHDK, CDR2 SYGVNS. CDR3 length: 15 residues. The germline V and J ends were trimmed by 1 base and 0 bases, with 7 bases remaining between them. The chain's CDR3 is CASSELASSGNTIYF. Here the CDR3 DNA reads TGTGCCAGCAGTGAATTGGCTAGCTCTGGAAACACCATATATTTT.

This rearrangement joins TRBV5-1 to TRBJ2-3; 10 bases fit TRBD1. The CDR3 length is 17 residues. V shed 3 bases, J shed 0 bases, and the junction held 7 bases outside the gene matches. Germline CDR1 and CDR2: SGHRS and YFSETQ. For the CDR3, the DNA is TGCGCCAGCAGCTGGGGGGACAGGGGTCGAAGCACAGATACGCAGTATTTT. This codes for CASSWGDRGRSTDTQYF.

The rearrangement joins TRBV19 to TRBJ1-1; D gene uncertain. The CDR3 has 13 amino acids. V lost 4 bases to trimming and J lost 2 bases, with 8 bases between them. Germline assignment: CDR1 LNHDA and CDR2 SQIVND (reference sequence). The CDR3 sequence is CASSNAANTEAFF. As DNA, the CDR3 is TGTGCCAGTAGTAATGCAGCTAACACTGAAGCTTTCTTT.

The CDR3 nucleotides are TGTGCCATCAGTGAGTCTACGTCCAGGGGAGGTTCACCCCTCCACTTT. As protein: CAISESTSRGGSPLHF. V is TRBV10-3 and J is TRBJ1-6; D possibly corresponds to TRBD1 (6 bases). This CDR3 contains 16 residues. Trimming took 0 bases from V and 9 from J, leaving 15 bases between them. The germline gives CDR1 ENHRY, CDR2 SYGVKD.

The V gene is TRBV5-1, the J gene TRBJ2-4; weak D call: TRBD2 (6 bases). V lost 4 bases and J 7 bases, leaving 15 bases between the germline ends. This CDR3 contains 14 residues. CDR1 and CDR2 from the germline V gene are SGHRS and YFSETQ. CDR3 DNA sequence: TGCGCCAGCAGCCCCGACGGGGGAGGCAACATTCAGTACTTC. The encoded protein is CASSPDGGGNIQYF.

V and J are TRBV19 and TRBJ2-7, with D possibly matching TRBD1 (5 bases). The germline gives CDR1 LNHDA, CDR2 SQIVND (reference sequence). V lost 3 bases and J lost 3, with 15 bases in between. The CDR3 has 15 amino acids. The DNA for the CDR3 is TGTGCCAGTAGTATCGTGGGGCGAGACCTCTACGAGCAGTACTTC. Protein product: CASSIVGRDLYEQYF.

The CDR3 sequence is CATSRGREVDEQFF. CDR3 sequence (DNA): TGTGCCACCAGCAGGGGGCGGGAGGTGGATGAGCAGTTCTTC. This chain connects TRBV15 to TRBJ2-1, with 8 nucleotides matching TRBD2. The CDR3 contains 14 residues. Germline lookup yields CDR1 LNHNV and CDR2 YYDKDF (reference sequence). The V gene end was trimmed by 3 bases and the J gene end by 8 bases; junction bases not matched to a gene: 6.

This chain joins TRBV7-2 and TRBJ2-5; 10 nucleotides align to TRBD2. The V gene's germline CDR1 is SGHTA and CDR2 FQGNSA. J was trimmed by 6 bases and V by 1 base; bases with no gene match: 5. This CDR3 comprises 15 residues. The CDR3 DNA follows: TGTGCCAGCAGCTTAGTCACTAGCGGGGAACAGACCCAGTACTTC. Amino acid sequence: CASSLVTSGEQTQYF.

This chain links TRBV6-1 with TRBJ2-2; D ambiguous. In germline, CDR1 is MNHNS, CDR2 SASEGT. The CDR3 is 14 residues long. V lost 7 bases and J 3 bases, leaving 12 bases between the germline ends. The CDR3 reads CASTPLGDTGELFF. CDR3 sequence (DNA): TGTGCCAGCACTCCACTTGGGGACACCGGGGAGCTGTTTTTT.

The V gene is TRBV7-8, the J gene TRBJ1-2; D gene unclear. Trimming removed 5 bases from V and 4 bases from J, with 8 bases in between. Germline loops: CDR1 SGHVS, CDR2 FQNEAQ. This CDR3 is 12 amino acids long. CDR3 protein: CASSPAFYGYTF. CDR3 in DNA: TGTGCCAGCAGCCCAGCCTTCTATGGCTACACCTTC.

Comment on this clone: At one of its ends the junction is not consistent with the germline gene, which may arise from a read error. This chain uses TRBV7-2 with TRBJ1-1; a possible D gene is TRBD1 (6 bases). Germline CDR1 SGHTA, CDR2 FQGNSA. This CDR3 is built from 11 residues. Here the CDR3 DNA reads TGTGCCAGCAGCTCTGGCAGGGGCTTAACTTTT. Its protein product is CASSSGRGLTF.

The chain is built from TRBV2 and TRBJ2-7, with D perhaps matching TRBD2 (5 bases). CDR1 and CDR2 (germline): SNHLY, FYNNEI. V was shortened by 1 base and J by 5 bases, with 21 bases between the two germline ends. The CDR3 is 17 amino acids. The chain's CDR3 is CASSEDQDSSSPDEQYF. The DNA of the CDR3 is TGTGCCAGCAGTGAAGACCAGGACTCAAGCTCACCGGACGAGCAGTACTTC. Combining the CDR3 with reference TRBV2 and TRBJ2-7 gives the whole variable domain EPEVTQTPSHQVTQMGQEVILRCVPISNHLYFYWYRQILGQKVEFLVSFYNNEISEKSEIFDDQFSVERPDGSNFTLKIRSTKLEDSAMYFCASSEDQDSSSPDEQYFGPGTRLTVT.

For this clone: The sample carries other DNA sequences with the same CDR3. This chain joins TRBV4-1 and TRBJ2-7; 8 positions match TRBD1. Germline assignment: CDR1 MGHRA and CDR2 YSYEKL. The V gene end was trimmed by 4 bases and the J gene end by 2 bases; junction bases not matched to a gene: 7. This CDR3 comprises 15 residues. The DNA for the CDR3 is TGCGCCAGCAGCCCAGGGACAGGCCCTACCTACGAGCAGTACTTC. Translated: CASSPGTGPTYEQYF.

Concerning this clone: Compared with germline, one end of the junction differs, possibly owing to a read error. This sequence joins TRBV29-1 and TRBJ2-1; the D gene is possibly TRBD2 (5 bases). The germline V gene encodes CDR1 SQVTM and CDR2 ANQGSEA. The CDR3 length is 13 residues. Here the CDR3 DNA reads TGCAGCGTGGAAGGAGGCTCCTACAATGAGCAGTTCTTC. Its protein product is CSVEGGSYNEQFF.

The rearrangement links TRBV30 to TRBJ2-1; 10 bases align to TRBD2. V trimming: 0 bases; J trimming: 2 bases; junction bases outside the gene matches: 1. The germline V gene encodes CDR1 GTSNPN and CDR2 SVGIG (reference sequence). The CDR3 runs 15 residues. The CDR3 spells CAWSVSGRAYNEQFF. CDR3 DNA: TGTGCCTGGAGTGTCAGCGGGAGGGCCTACAATGAGCAGTTCTTC.